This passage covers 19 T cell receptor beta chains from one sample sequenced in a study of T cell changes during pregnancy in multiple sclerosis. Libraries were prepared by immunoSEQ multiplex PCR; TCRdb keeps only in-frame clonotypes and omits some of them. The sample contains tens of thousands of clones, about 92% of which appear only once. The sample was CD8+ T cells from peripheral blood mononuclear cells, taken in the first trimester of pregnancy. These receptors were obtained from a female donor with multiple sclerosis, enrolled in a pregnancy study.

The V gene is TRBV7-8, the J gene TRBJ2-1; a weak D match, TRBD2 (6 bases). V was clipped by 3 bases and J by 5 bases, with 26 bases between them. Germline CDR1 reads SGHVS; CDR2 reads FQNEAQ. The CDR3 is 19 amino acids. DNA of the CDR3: TGTGCCAGCAGCTTTCTCGGGGGAGCTCACGGGACTCCCCACAATGAGCAGTTCTTC. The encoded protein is CASSFLGGAHGTPHNEQFF.

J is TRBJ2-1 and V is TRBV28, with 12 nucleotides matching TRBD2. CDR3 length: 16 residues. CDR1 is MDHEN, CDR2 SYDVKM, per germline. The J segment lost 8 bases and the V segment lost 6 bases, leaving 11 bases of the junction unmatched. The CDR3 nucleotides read TGTGCCAGCAGCCAGCATACGGGACTAGCGGGCCATGAGCAGTTCTTC. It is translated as CASSQHTGLAGHEQFF.

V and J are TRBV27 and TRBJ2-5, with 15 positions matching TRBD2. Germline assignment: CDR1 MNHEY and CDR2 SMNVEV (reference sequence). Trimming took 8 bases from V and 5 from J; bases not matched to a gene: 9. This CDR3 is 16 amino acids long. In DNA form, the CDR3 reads TGTGCCAGCCAGGGACTAGCGGGGGGAGGGCCGGAGACCCAGTACTTC. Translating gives CASQGLAGGGPETQYF.

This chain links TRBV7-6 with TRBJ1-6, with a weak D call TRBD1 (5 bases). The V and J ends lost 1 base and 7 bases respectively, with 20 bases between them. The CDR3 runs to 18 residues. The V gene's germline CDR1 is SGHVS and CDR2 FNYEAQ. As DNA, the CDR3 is TGTGCCAGCAGCTTAGTCATTGTGGGAGGGGAAGGAAATTCACCCCTCCACTTT. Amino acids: CASSLVIVGGEGNSPLHF. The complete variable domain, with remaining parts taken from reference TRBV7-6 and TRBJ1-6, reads GAGVSQSPRYKVTKRGQDVALRCDPISGHVSLYWYRQALGQGPEFLTYFNYEAQQDKSGLPNDRFSAERPEGSISTLTIQRTEQRDSAMYRCASSLVIVGGEGNSPLHFGNGTRLTVT.

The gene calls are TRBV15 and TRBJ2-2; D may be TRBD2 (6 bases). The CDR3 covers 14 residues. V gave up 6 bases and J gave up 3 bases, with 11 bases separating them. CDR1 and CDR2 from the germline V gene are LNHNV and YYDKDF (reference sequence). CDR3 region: CATSSRRDTGELFF. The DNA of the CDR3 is TGTGCCACCAGTAGCAGGAGGGACACCGGGGAGCTGTTTTTT.

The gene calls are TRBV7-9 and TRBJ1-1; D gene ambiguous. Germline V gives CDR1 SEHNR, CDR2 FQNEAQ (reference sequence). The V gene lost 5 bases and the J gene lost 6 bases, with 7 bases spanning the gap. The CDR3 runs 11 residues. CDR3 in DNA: TGTGCCAGCAGCCACTCGTCTGAAGCTTTCTTT. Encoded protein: CASSHSSEAFF. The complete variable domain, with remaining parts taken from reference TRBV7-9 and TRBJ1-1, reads DTGVSQNPRHKITKRGQNVTFRCDPISEHNRLYWYRQTLGQGPEFLTYFQNEAQLEKSRLLSDRFSAERPKGSFSTLEIQRTEQGDSAMYLCASSHSSEAFFGQGTRLTVV.

The chain's CDR3 is CASSELGGSTDTQYF. CDR3 in DNA: TGTGCCAGCAGTGAACTGGGCGGGAGCACAGATACGCAGTATTTT. This chain joins TRBV6-1 and TRBJ2-3; perhaps TRBD2 as D (5 bases). There are 15 residues in the CDR3. CDR1 and CDR2 from the germline V gene are MNHNS and SASEGT. V was trimmed by 2 bases and J by 0 bases, leaving 9 bases between them.

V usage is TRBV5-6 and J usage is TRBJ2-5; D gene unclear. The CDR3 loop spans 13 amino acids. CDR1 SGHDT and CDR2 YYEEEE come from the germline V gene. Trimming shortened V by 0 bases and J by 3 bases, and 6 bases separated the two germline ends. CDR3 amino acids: CASSLGGEETQYF. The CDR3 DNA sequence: TGTGCCAGCAGCTTGGGAGGTGAAGAGACCCAGTACTTC.

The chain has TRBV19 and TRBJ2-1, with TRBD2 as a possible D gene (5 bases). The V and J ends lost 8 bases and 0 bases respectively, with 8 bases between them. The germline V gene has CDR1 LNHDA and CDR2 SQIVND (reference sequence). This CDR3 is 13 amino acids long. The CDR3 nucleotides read TGTGCCAGTGGAGACTACTCCTACAATGAGCAGTTCTTC. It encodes CASGDYSYNEQFF.

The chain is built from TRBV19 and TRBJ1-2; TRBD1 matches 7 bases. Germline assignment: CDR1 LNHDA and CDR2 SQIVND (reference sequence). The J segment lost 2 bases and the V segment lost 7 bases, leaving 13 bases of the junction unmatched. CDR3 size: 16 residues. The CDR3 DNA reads TGTGCCAGTAACCAAGAGGGAGACAGGGCGAACTATGGCTACACCTTC. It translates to CASNQEGDRANYGYTF.

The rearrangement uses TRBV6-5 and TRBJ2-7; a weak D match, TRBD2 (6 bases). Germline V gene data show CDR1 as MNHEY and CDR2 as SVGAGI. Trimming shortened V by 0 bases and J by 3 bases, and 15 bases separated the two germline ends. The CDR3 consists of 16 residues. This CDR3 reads CASSYSGGEEIYEQYF. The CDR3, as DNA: TGTGCCAGCAGTTACTCAGGCGGGGAGGAAATCTACGAGCAGTACTTC.

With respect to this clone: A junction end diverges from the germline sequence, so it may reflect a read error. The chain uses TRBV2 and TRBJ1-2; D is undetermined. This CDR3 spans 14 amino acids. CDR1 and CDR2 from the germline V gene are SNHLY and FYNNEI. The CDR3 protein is CASREDGGYYGYTF. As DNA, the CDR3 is TGTGCCAGCAGAGAAGACGGAGGTTACTATGGCTACACCTTC.

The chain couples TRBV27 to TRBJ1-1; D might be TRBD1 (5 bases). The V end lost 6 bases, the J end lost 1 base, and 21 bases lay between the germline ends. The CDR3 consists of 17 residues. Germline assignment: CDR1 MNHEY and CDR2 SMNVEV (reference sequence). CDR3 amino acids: CASSPTGGQASNTEAFF. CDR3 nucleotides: TGTGCCAGCAGCCCCACAGGTGGTCAGGCGTCGAACACTGAAGCTTTCTTT.

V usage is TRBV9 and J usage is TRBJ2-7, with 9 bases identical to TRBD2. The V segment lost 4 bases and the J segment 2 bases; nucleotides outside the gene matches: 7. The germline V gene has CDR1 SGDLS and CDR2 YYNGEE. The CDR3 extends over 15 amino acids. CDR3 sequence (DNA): TGTGCCAGCAGCCCAGTAGCGGGGGAAACCTACGAGCAGTACTTC. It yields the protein CASSPVAGETYEQYF.

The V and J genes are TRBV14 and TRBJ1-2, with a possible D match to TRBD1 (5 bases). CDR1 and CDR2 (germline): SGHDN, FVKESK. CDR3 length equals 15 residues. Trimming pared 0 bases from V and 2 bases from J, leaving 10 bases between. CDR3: CASSQDRGGNYGYTF. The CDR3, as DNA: TGTGCCAGCAGCCAAGATAGGGGAGGAAACTATGGCTACACCTTC.

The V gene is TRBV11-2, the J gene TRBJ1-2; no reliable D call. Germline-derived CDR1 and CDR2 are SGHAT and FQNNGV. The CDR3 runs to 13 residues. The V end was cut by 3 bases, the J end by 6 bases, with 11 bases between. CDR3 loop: CASSLGGLNGYTF. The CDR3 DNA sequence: TGTGCCAGCAGCTTGGGCGGGCTAAATGGCTACACCTTC. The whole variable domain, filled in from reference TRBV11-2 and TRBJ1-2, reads EAGVAQSPRYKIIEKRQSVAFWCNPISGHATLYWYQQILGQGPKLLIQFQNNGVVDDSQLPKDRFSAERLKGVDSTLKIQPAKLEDSAVYLCASSLGGLNGYTFGSGTRLTVV.

Written as DNA, the CDR3 is TGTGCCAGCAGTTGGAGTCCTAATGAAAAACTGTTTTTT. Translation gives CASSWSPNEKLFF. The chain links TRBV6-6 to TRBJ1-4; no firm D call. V was shortened by 4 bases and J by 3 bases, with 6 bases between the two germline ends. There are 13 residues in the CDR3. Germline CDR1 MNHNY, CDR2 SVGAGI (reference sequence).

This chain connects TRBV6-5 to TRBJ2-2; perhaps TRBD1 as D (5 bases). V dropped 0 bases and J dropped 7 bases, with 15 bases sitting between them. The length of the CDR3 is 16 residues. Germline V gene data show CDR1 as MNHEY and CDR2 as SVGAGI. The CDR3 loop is CASSYSSSGIGGELFF. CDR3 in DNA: TGTGCCAGCAGTTACTCGAGTTCAGGGATTGGCGGGGAGCTGTTTTTT.

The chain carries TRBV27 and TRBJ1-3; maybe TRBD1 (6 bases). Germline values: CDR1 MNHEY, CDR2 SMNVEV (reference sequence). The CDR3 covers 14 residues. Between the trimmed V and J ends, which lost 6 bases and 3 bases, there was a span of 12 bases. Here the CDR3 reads CASRSGAFGNTIYF. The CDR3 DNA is TGTGCCAGCAGGTCAGGGGCATTTGGAAACACCATATATTTT.